These 20 T cell receptor beta chains were sequenced from one sample in a study of CD8+ T cells in alopecia areata. cDNA reverse transcribed from extracted RNA served as the sequencing template. The protocol was immunoSEQ multiplex PCR, while the TCRdb copy is restricted to in-frame clones and leaves out a portion. The data show about 100,000 clones, with roughly 59% seen just once and more than 20% held by the top ten. Material: CD8+ T cells sorted from blood. These receptors were taken from a human donor in good health.

In this sample, this clone turned up a few times. J is TRBJ2-1 and V is TRBV13, with 9 positions matching TRBD2. There are 18 residues in the CDR3. After removal of 5 bases from V and 0 bases from J, the junction contained 11 bases not matched to a gene. Germline V gives CDR1 PRHDT, CDR2 FYEKMQ (reference sequence). This CDR3 reads CASSGYISGGISYNEQFF. The CDR3 coding sequence is TGTGCCAGCAGCGGGTACATTAGCGGGGGAATCTCCTACAATGAGCAGTTCTTC.

The chain employs TRBV2 and TRBJ1-1; 8 bases align to TRBD1. The germline V gene has CDR1 SNHLY and CDR2 FYNNEI. The CDR3 has 16 amino acids. V dropped 0 bases and J dropped 1; count of bases not matched to a gene: 4. The CDR3 nucleotides are TGTGCCAGCAGTGAAGCAGACAGGGGCTGGAACACTGAAGCTTTCTTT. Translating gives CASSEADRGWNTEAFF.

This sequence joins TRBV25-1 and TRBJ2-3; TRBD2 agrees at 7 bases. Germline V lookup: CDR1 MGHDK, CDR2 SYGVNS. This CDR3 has 12 amino acids. The trim removed 8 bases at V and 5 bases at J, leaving 4 bases unmatched. The CDR3 nucleotides read TGTGCCAGCGGGGGGGTAGGAGATACGCAGTATTTT. Residues: CASGGVGDTQYF.

The rearrangement joins TRBV2 to TRBJ1-1, with a possible D match to TRBD1 (5 bases). This CDR3 has 15 residues. Trimming shortened V by 2 bases and J by 1 base, and 11 bases separated the two germline ends. The germline V gene encodes CDR1 SNHLY and CDR2 FYNNEI. DNA of the CDR3: TGTGCCAGCAGTGAACAAACGGGGACGAACACTGAAGCTTTCTTT. Translating it yields CASSEQTGTNTEAFF.

The chain employs TRBV7-2 and TRBJ1-6; D uncertain. Germline assignment: CDR1 SGHTA and CDR2 FQGNSA. Trimming stripped 4 bases from V and 10 bases from J, with 23 bases between. The CDR3 is made up of 17 amino acids. CDR3 nucleotide sequence: TGTGCCAGCAGCTCGTCGGAAGTAGCCCTCCCGAGATCACCCCTCCACTTT. Translated: CASSSSEVALPRSPLHF.

The chain couples TRBV7-9 to TRBJ2-6; unclear D gene. CDR1 SEHNR and CDR2 FQNEAQ come from the germline V gene (reference sequence). This CDR3 comprises 16 residues. The V gene lost 1 base and the J gene lost 4 bases, with 11 bases spanning the gap. In nucleotides, the CDR3 is TGTGCCAGCAGCTTAGGTGCTGCCTTAGGGGCCAACGTCCTGACTTTC. It is translated as CASSLGAALGANVLTF.

The chain carries TRBV27 and TRBJ1-6; possibly TRBD1 for D (5 bases). The V gene lost 1 base and the J gene lost 10 bases, with 14 bases spanning the gap. Germline V gene lookup returns CDR1 MNHEY and CDR2 SMNVEV (reference sequence). The CDR3 is 15 amino acids. The CDR3 region has the DNA TGTGCCAGCAGTTTATGGGGGAGTTTCAGGTCACCCCTCCACTTT. It yields the protein CASSLWGSFRSPLHF.

CDR3 in amino acids: CATSRARRGLSYEQYF. The CDR3 DNA sequence: TGTGCCACCAGCAGAGCCAGACGTGGCCTTTCCTACGAGCAGTACTTC. This chain connects TRBV15 to TRBJ2-7; D is unresolved. The V end was cut by 1 base, the J end by 1 base, with 14 bases between. CDR3 length equals 16 residues. Germline V gene sequence: CDR1 LNHNV, CDR2 YYDKDF (reference sequence).

The J gene is TRBJ2-7, the V gene TRBV9, with a weak D call TRBD1 (5 bases). CDR3 size: 13 residues. Germline V lookup: CDR1 SGDLS, CDR2 YYNGEE. Trimming took 3 bases from V and 3 from J, leaving 10 bases between them. The CDR3 nucleotides read TGTGCCAGCAGCGCAGGGATTGGCTACGAGCAGTACTTC. Its translation is CASSAGIGYEQYF. Full variable domain (rest looked up from reference TRBV9 and TRBJ2-7): DSGVTQTPKHLITATGQRVTLRCSPRSGDLSVYWYQQSLDQGLQFLIQYYNGEERAKGNILERFSAQQFPDLHSELNLSSLELGDSALYFCASSAGIGYEQYFGPGTRLTVT.

This chain links TRBV11-2 with TRBJ2-1, with no clear D. V lost 4 bases, J lost 6 bases, and 7 bases lay in between. This CDR3 region has 12 residues. The germline gives CDR1 SGHAT, CDR2 FQNNGV. CDR3 DNA sequence: TGTGCCAGCAGCTCTACCTTCAATGAGCAGTTCTTC. Translated: CASSSTFNEQFF.

The chain is built from TRBV2 and TRBJ2-7; weak D call: TRBD2 (6 bases). Germline V lookup: CDR1 SNHLY, CDR2 FYNNEI. This CDR3 has 13 residues. V gave up 10 bases and J gave up 0 bases, with 13 bases separating them. The CDR3 coding sequence is TGTGCCACGAATTTAGCGGTCTCCTACGAGCAGTACTTC. As protein: CATNLAVSYEQYF.

The chain has TRBV7-8 and TRBJ2-7; 7 bases are a match to TRBD1. Germline trimming cut 6 bases from V and 3 bases from J; bases unmatched to any gene: 11. CDR3 length equals 15 residues. Germline V gives CDR1 SGHVS, CDR2 FQNEAQ. The CDR3 DNA reads TGTGCCAGCAGTCCCAGGACAGGACCCTACTACGAGCAGTACTTC. It translates to CASSPRTGPYYEQYF. The full variable domain, with the rest looked up from reference TRBV7-8 and TRBJ2-7, is GAGVSQSPRYKVAKRGQDVALRCDPISGHVSLFWYQQALGQGPEFLTYFQNEAQLDKSGLPSDRFFAERPEGSVSTLKIQRTQQEDSAVYLCASSPRTGPYYEQYFGPGTRLTVT.

The sample holds a few counts of this clone. The chain carries TRBV29-1 and TRBJ2-7; D possibly corresponds to TRBD2 (6 bases). CDR1 is SQVTM and CDR2 is ANQGSEA in the germline V gene. The CDR3 runs 14 residues. V lost 2 bases, J lost 0 bases, and 11 bases lay in between. The CDR3, as DNA: TGCAGCGTTGAAAGTCGGGGGAGCTCCTACGAGCAGTACTTC. Translating gives CSVESRGSSYEQYF.

This chain connects TRBV6-1 to TRBJ2-2, with TRBD1 identical over 9 bases. The junction had 7 bases not matched to a gene; V was cut back by 2 bases and J by 6 bases. The CDR3 runs to 16 residues. Germline loops: CDR1 MNHNS, CDR2 SASEGT. This CDR3 is CASSEYTGGLSGELFF. In nucleotides, the CDR3 is TGTGCCAGCAGTGAATATACAGGGGGCTTATCCGGGGAGCTGTTTTTT.

This clone has just a few counts. The chain employs TRBV6-6 and TRBJ2-7; 12 bases are a match to TRBD2. V trimming: 6 bases; J trimming: 1 base; junction bases outside the gene matches: 4. This CDR3 contains 15 residues. Looked up from germline, CDR1 is MNHNY and CDR2 is SVGAGI (reference sequence). The DNA of the CDR3 is TGTGCCAGCAGCCAAGGACTAGCGGGGTCCTACGAGCAGTACTTC. This codes for CASSQGLAGSYEQYF.

The V call is TRBV9, the J call TRBJ1-3; no clear D gene. The CDR3 contains 15 residues. Germline assignment: CDR1 SGDLS and CDR2 YYNGEE. V lost 0 bases to trimming and J lost 0 bases, with 7 bases between them. The CDR3 region is CASSVEGGSGNTIYF. The CDR3 nucleotides are TGTGCCAGCAGCGTAGAGGGCGGCTCTGGAAACACCATATATTTT.

CDR3 sequence: CAFPTPELVTGSYGYTF. The DNA for the CDR3 is TGTGCCTTCCCGACCCCGGAGCTTGTGACAGGGAGCTATGGCTACACCTTC. The genes are TRBV30 and TRBJ1-2; 7 positions agree with TRBD1. V gave up 7 bases and J gave up 4 bases; unmatched junction bases: 21. Germline CDR1 GTSNPN, CDR2 SVGIG (reference sequence). This CDR3 is built from 17 residues.

The rearrangement uses TRBV2 and TRBJ2-4, with TRBD1 identical over 9 bases. J was trimmed by 5 bases and V by 6 bases; bases with no gene match: 8. The CDR3 is 15 amino acids. The germline V gene has CDR1 SNHLY and CDR2 FYNNEI. The CDR3 loop is CASSAGTGSQNIQYF. CDR3 DNA sequence: TGTGCCAGCAGCGCCGGGACAGGGTCTCAAAACATTCAGTACTTC.

The chain is built from TRBV2 and TRBJ1-5; possibly TRBD1 for D (5 bases). The CDR3 spans 14 residues. V was trimmed by 4 bases and J by 1 base, leaving 8 bases between them. Germline-derived CDR1 and CDR2 are SNHLY and FYNNEI. CDR3: CASSVEGSNQPQHF. The CDR3, as DNA: TGTGCCAGCAGTGTGGAGGGGAGCAATCAGCCCCAGCATTTT.

V usage is TRBV6-6 and J usage is TRBJ2-7; 7 bases align to TRBD1. Germline lookup yields CDR1 MNHNY and CDR2 SVGAGI (reference sequence). The CDR3 sequence is 14 residues long. The V gene end was trimmed by 8 bases and the J gene end by 0 bases; junction bases not matched to a gene: 7. This CDR3 reads CASSGQASSYEQYF. Here the CDR3 DNA reads TGTGCCAGCTCCGGACAGGCGAGCTCCTACGAGCAGTACTTC.